Presented here are 32 T cell receptor beta chains from one specimen sequenced in a study of blood T cell repertoires in COVID-19. The protocol was immunoSEQ multiplex PCR, while the TCRdb copy is restricted to in-frame clones and leaves out a portion. The sample carries about 200,000 clones, around nine tenths recorded once. Specimen: peripheral blood. All receptors come from a man in his forties or fifties with COVID-19, enrolled during active disease.

This CDR3 reads CASSQDRATGSTDTQYF. Here the CDR3 DNA reads TGCGCCAGCAGCCAAGATCGAGCGACAGGGTCCACAGATACGCAGTATTTT. This rearrangement joins TRBV4-3 to TRBJ2-3, with TRBD1 matching over 7 bases. The V gene end was trimmed by 0 bases and the J gene end by 2 bases; junction bases not matched to a gene: 8. The CDR3 consists of 17 residues. Per germline, CDR1 LGHNA and CDR2 YSLEER.

This clone was observed a few times. The chain carries TRBV2 and TRBJ1-1; 7 nucleotides align to TRBD1. CDR1 SNHLY and CDR2 FYNNEI come from the germline V gene. This CDR3 has 16 amino acids. V lost 5 bases and J lost 9; bases outside the gene matches: 18. The DNA for the CDR3 is TGTGCCAGCAGTAGGAACCCGACAGGGTTCGGGGATCAAGCTTTCTTT. It codes for CASSRNPTGFGDQAFF. The full variable domain, in which reference TRBV2 and TRBJ1-1 provide the parts outside the CDR3, is EPEVTQTPSHQVTQMGQEVILRCVPISNHLYFYWYRQILGQKVEFLVSFYNNEISEKSEIFDDQFSVERPDGSNFTLKIRSTKLEDSAMYFCASSRNPTGFGDQAFFGQGTRLTVV.

This chain links TRBV5-4 with TRBJ2-3; 11 nucleotides line up with TRBD2. Trimming at V came to 0 bases and at J to 2 bases, leaving 5 bases not matched to a gene. Germline assignment: CDR1 SGHNT and CDR2 YYREEE (reference sequence). This CDR3 is 17 amino acids long. The CDR3 sequence is CASSLATSGGYTDTQYF. The DNA of the CDR3 is TGTGCCAGCAGCTTGGCAACTAGCGGGGGTTACACAGATACGCAGTATTTT. Filled out from reference TRBV5-4 and TRBJ2-3, the complete variable domain reads ETGVTQSPTHLIKTRGQQVTLRCSSQSGHNTVSWYQQALGQGPQFIFQYYREEENGRGNFPPRFSGLQFPNYSSELNVNALELDDSALYLCASSLATSGGYTDTQYFGPGTRLTVL.

The chain couples TRBV7-3 to TRBJ2-2; D perhaps matches TRBD1 (6 bases). Trimming removed 4 bases from V and 1 base from J, with 16 bases in between. This CDR3 region has 17 residues. The germline V gene has CDR1 SGHTA and CDR2 FQGTGA. The CDR3 loop is CASSSNSLGGNTGELFF. The DNA for the CDR3 is TGTGCCAGCAGCTCTAACTCATTAGGGGGGAACACCGGGGAGCTGTTTTTT.

The sample holds a few counts of this clone. J is TRBJ2-7 and V is TRBV20-1; the match to TRBD2 covers 9 bases. CDR3 size: 13 residues. The germline V gene encodes CDR1 DFQATT and CDR2 SNEGSKA (reference sequence). The trim removed 3 bases at V and 7 bases at J, leaving 7 bases unmatched. CDR3 bases: TGCAGTGCTAGTTACCTAGCGGGAAGTGAGCAGTACTTC. Amino acid sequence: CSASYLAGSEQYF.

This chain links TRBV5-1 with TRBJ1-2, with 8 positions matching TRBD1. Germline CDR1 SGHRS, CDR2 YFSETQ. After removal of 7 bases from V and 4 bases from J, the junction contained 15 bases not matched to a gene. The CDR3 spans 16 residues. CDR3 sequence reads: CASYPLSGGAGYGYTF. CDR3 DNA: TGCGCCAGCTACCCGTTATCAGGGGGCGCCGGCTATGGCTACACCTTC. The full variable domain, completed using reference TRBV5-1 and TRBJ1-2, is KAGVTQTPRYLIKTRGQQVTLSCSPISGHRSVSWYQQTPGQGLQFLFEYFSETQRNKGNFPGRFSGRQFSNSRSEMNVSTLELGDSALYLCASYPLSGGAGYGYTFGSGTRLTVV.

The gene calls are TRBV12-3 or TRBV12-4 and TRBJ1-1, with D hard to call. V was cut by 3 bases and J by 5 bases, with 10 bases left in between. This CDR3 has 13 amino acids. CDR3 sequence reads: CASSFGRVTEAFF. The CDR3 bases are TGTGCCAGCAGTTTCGGGAGAGTAACTGAAGCTTTCTTT.

This chain links TRBV4-1 with TRBJ2-7; D not certain. Trimming stripped 0 bases from V and 4 bases from J, with 4 bases between. This CDR3 spans 12 amino acids. CDR1 is MGHRA, CDR2 YSYEKL, per germline. The CDR3 sequence: CASSQDTYEQYF. CDR3 coding DNA: TGCGCCAGCAGCCAAGATACTTACGAGCAGTACTTC.

V and J are TRBV30 and TRBJ1-5; 7 nucleotides line up with TRBD1. Germline trimming cut 3 bases from V and 2 bases from J; bases unmatched to any gene: 16. The CDR3 covers 18 residues. Germline V CDR1 and CDR2: GTSNPN, SVGIG (reference sequence). In nucleotides, the CDR3 is TGTGCCTGGAGCCCGTGGGACCGACAGGGTAGGGGCAATCAGCCCCAGCATTTT. Encoded protein: CAWSPWDRQGRGNQPQHF.

The rearrangement joins TRBV10-2 to TRBJ2-3, with TRBD1 matching over 12 bases. The junction had 3 bases not matched to a gene; V was cut back by 5 bases and J by 6 bases. Germline V lookup: CDR1 WSHSY, CDR2 SAAADI. The CDR3 sequence is 14 residues long. CDR3 coding DNA: TGCGCCAGCAGTAGGGACAGGGGGCAGGATACGCAGTATTTT. This gives the protein CASSRDRGQDTQYF.

The rearrangement links TRBV3-1 (or the pseudogene TRBV3-2) to TRBJ1-5, with TRBD1 as a possible D gene (6 bases). The CDR3 runs 14 residues. CDR1 is LGHDT and CDR2 is YNNKEL in the germline V gene (reference sequence). Between the trimmed V and J ends, which lost 0 bases and 11 bases, there was a span of 14 bases. DNA for the CDR3: TGTGCCAGCAGCCAAGACGGGGGGCCCCGGGCCCAGCATTTT. It codes for CASSQDGGPRAQHF.

This clone was recorded once. V is TRBV6-2 or TRBV6-3 and J is TRBJ1-4, with a possible D match to TRBD1 (5 bases). Trimming pared 6 bases from V and 8 bases from J, leaving 19 bases between. This CDR3 is 15 amino acids long. Germline CDR1 MNHEY, CDR2 SVGEGT. The CDR3, as DNA: TGTGCCAGCAGCCGCCGAAGGGGAGGAGAGGAAAAACTGTTTTTT. Amino acid sequence: CASSRRRGGEEKLFF.

The chain links TRBV7-2 to TRBJ1-2; possibly TRBD1 for D (5 bases). The CDR3 loop spans 14 amino acids. Germline lookup yields CDR1 SGHTA and CDR2 FQGNSA. V lost 5 bases and J lost 2, with 12 bases in between. CDR3 loop: CASSGQGRNYGYTF. In DNA form, the CDR3 reads TGTGCCAGCAGCGGCCAGGGCAGGAACTATGGCTACACCTTC.

V and J are TRBV11-2 and TRBJ2-5, with D possibly TRBD2 on 6 matching bases. V was cut by 3 bases and J by 5 bases, with 13 bases left in between. This CDR3 is 14 amino acids long. CDR1 SGHAT and CDR2 FQNNGV come from the germline V gene. CDR3 coding DNA: TGTGCCAGCAGCTTTCAAGGAGGGGAGGAGACCCAGTACTTC. Translation: CASSFQGGEETQYF.

This clone came up a few times. The chain has TRBV3-1 (or the pseudogene TRBV3-2) and TRBJ2-2, with TRBD2 as a possible D gene (5 bases). Germline CDR1 is LGHDT and CDR2 is YNNKEL (reference sequence). Trimming removed 2 bases from V and 2 bases from J, with 9 bases in between. The CDR3 runs 15 residues. The CDR3 reads CASSQRGFNTGELFF. The CDR3 bases are TGTGCCAGCAGCCAACGGGGTTTTAACACCGGGGAGCTGTTTTTT.

The J gene is TRBJ2-7, the V gene TRBV29-1, with TRBD1 identical over 10 bases. J gave up 3 bases and V 0 bases, and 2 bases lay outside the gene matches. Germline CDR1 reads SQVTM; CDR2 reads ANQGSEA. CDR3 length: 14 amino acids. CDR3 region: CSVEEGQGFYEQYF. In DNA, the CDR3 is TGCAGCGTTGAAGAGGGACAGGGGTTCTACGAGCAGTACTTC.

The V call is TRBV9, the J call TRBJ2-3; TRBD2 aligns across 10 bases. The CDR3 covers 16 residues. Germline-derived CDR1 and CDR2 are SGDLS and YYNGEE. The V segment lost 3 bases and the J segment 3 bases; nucleotides outside the gene matches: 7. The CDR3 region is CASSGLAGGQTDTQYF. CDR3 nucleotides: TGTGCCAGCAGCGGGTTAGCGGGGGGCCAAACAGATACGCAGTATTTT.

The chain links TRBV7-3 to TRBJ2-5; D uncertain. Trimming cost V 7 bases and J 6 bases, with 12 bases left between them. This CDR3 comprises 12 residues. Germline V gene sequence: CDR1 SGHTA, CDR2 FQGTGA. CDR3 protein: CASTSVGKTQYF. The CDR3 DNA is TGTGCCAGCACGTCGGTGGGCAAGACCCAGTACTTC.

The chain is built from TRBV5-1 and TRBJ2-1, with TRBD1 matching over 7 bases. This CDR3 is 15 amino acids long. The trim removed 0 bases at V and 7 bases at J, leaving 7 bases unmatched. CDR1 SGHRS and CDR2 YFSETQ come from the germline V gene. CDR3 amino acids: CASSLGDRERNEQFF. CDR3 DNA: TGCGCCAGCAGCTTGGGAGACAGGGAGAGAAATGAGCAGTTCTTC. The variable domain in full, completed from reference TRBV5-1 and TRBJ2-1, reads KAGVTQTPRYLIKTRGQQVTLSCSPISGHRSVSWYQQTPGQGLQFLFEYFSETQRNKGNFPGRFSGRQFSNSRSEMNVSTLELGDSALYLCASSLGDRERNEQFFGPGTRLTVL.

V usage is TRBV27 and J usage is TRBJ1-4; TRBD1 aligns across 12 bases. Germline V gene sequence: CDR1 MNHEY, CDR2 SMNVEV (reference sequence). The CDR3 length is 15 residues. V shed 6 bases, J shed 6 bases, and the junction held 5 bases outside the gene matches. The CDR3 spells CASRRGQGAYEKLFF. DNA of the CDR3: TGTGCCAGCAGGCGGGGACAGGGGGCGTATGAAAAACTGTTTTTT.

V usage is TRBV3-1 (or the pseudogene TRBV3-2) and J usage is TRBJ1-5, with TRBD1 matching over 10 bases. Trimming at V came to 6 bases and at J to 1 base, leaving 12 bases not matched to a gene. Germline loops: CDR1 LGHDT, CDR2 YNNKEL (reference sequence). The length of the CDR3 is 18 residues. The CDR3 nucleotides read TGTGCCAGCAGAAGAAGTGGGACAGGGGTTGCGAGCAATCAGCCCCAGCATTTT. It specifies CASRRSGTGVASNQPQHF.

The rearrangement joins TRBV7-8 to TRBJ1-2; TRBD1 matches at 9 bases. Looked up from germline, CDR1 is SGHVS and CDR2 is FQNEAQ. V gave up 10 bases and J gave up 2 bases; unmatched junction bases: 11. This CDR3 has 15 amino acids. CDR3 protein: CAIGTGIWPNYGYTF. The DNA for the CDR3 is TGTGCCATAGGGACAGGGATTTGGCCCAACTATGGCTACACCTTC.

The chain couples TRBV7-9 to TRBJ1-6; 12 positions agree with TRBD1. CDR1 is SEHNR, CDR2 FQNEAQ, per germline (reference sequence). The CDR3 spans 17 residues. V trimming: 3 bases; J trimming: 7 bases; junction bases outside the gene matches: 7. The CDR3 sequence is CASSLAPGTGGNSPLHF. In nucleotides, the CDR3 is TGTGCCAGCAGCTTGGCCCCCGGGACAGGGGGCAATTCACCCCTCCACTTT.

Comment on this clone: The sample carries other DNA sequences with the same CDR3. This chain's CDR3 is CASSLFGGSSYEQYF. The CDR3 nucleotides are TGTGCCAGCAGCTTGTTCGGCGGGAGCTCCTACGAGCAGTACTTC. The chain employs TRBV5-4 and TRBJ2-7; 7 nucleotides line up with TRBD2. V trimming: 1 base; J trimming: 0 bases; junction bases outside the gene matches: 4. The CDR3 sequence is 15 residues long. CDR1 is SGHNT, CDR2 YYREEE, per germline (reference sequence).

The chain is built from TRBV7-6 and TRBJ2-2; 8 bases fit TRBD1. The CDR3 spans 15 residues. Germline CDR1 SGHVS, CDR2 FNYEAQ. Trimming cost V 5 bases and J 5 bases; bases outside gene matches: 7. The CDR3 here is CASSPGTGGTGELFF. The CDR3 coding sequence is TGTGCCAGCAGCCCCGGGACAGGCGGAACCGGGGAGCTGTTTTTT.

In its sample, this clone was seen once. The rearrangement joins TRBV5-6 to TRBJ2-3; 9 nucleotides line up with TRBD1. CDR3 length: 15 amino acids. Germline CDR1 reads SGHDT; CDR2 reads YYEEEE. V lost 4 bases to trimming and J lost 2 bases; unmatched junction nucleotides: 5. CDR3 sequence: CASSDDRGATDTQYF. The CDR3 DNA reads TGTGCCAGCAGCGATGACAGGGGGGCCACAGATACGCAGTATTTT.

The rearrangement links TRBV5-1 to TRBJ1-1; 7 bases align to TRBD1. Per the germline V gene, CDR1 is SGHRS and CDR2 is YFSETQ. After removal of 4 bases from V and 0 bases from J, the junction contained 3 bases not matched to a gene. CDR3 length: 14 residues. The CDR3 region is CASSRDRMNTEAFF. In nucleotides, the CDR3 is TGCGCCAGCAGCAGGGACAGAATGAACACTGAAGCTTTCTTT.

The genes are TRBV5-8 and TRBJ2-3; 11 nucleotides align to TRBD1. From germline, CDR1 is SGHTS and CDR2 YDEGEE. The CDR3 is 16 amino acids. The trim removed 4 bases at V and 2 bases at J, leaving 6 bases unmatched. CDR3 bases: TGTGCCAGCAGCACAGGGACAGGGGGAACCACAGATACGCAGTATTTT. This sequence encodes CASSTGTGGTTDTQYF.

The chain links TRBV27 to TRBJ2-7; TRBD2 matches 10 bases. V gave up 5 bases and J gave up 2 bases; unmatched junction bases: 15. Germline lookup yields CDR1 MNHEY and CDR2 SMNVEV (reference sequence). CDR3 length: 18 amino acids. CDR3 in DNA: TGTGCCAGCAGTCCCCGACCTCGACTAGCGGGTGAGACCTACGAGCAGTACTTC. This encodes CASSPRPRLAGETYEQYF.

This chain links TRBV7-2 with TRBJ2-7; D ambiguous. The V gene's germline CDR1 is SGHTA and CDR2 FQGNSA. The CDR3 consists of 14 residues. V dropped 4 bases and J dropped 0 bases, with 10 bases sitting between them. CDR3 sequence: CASSSSPSSYEQYF. CDR3 DNA: TGTGCCAGCAGCTCATCACCGAGCTCCTACGAGCAGTACTTC.

This chain joins TRBV27 and TRBJ2-3, with 7 bases fitting TRBD2. The CDR3 covers 17 residues. CDR1 is MNHEY, CDR2 SMNVEV, per germline (reference sequence). Trimming took 4 bases from V and 0 from J; bases not matched to a gene: 10. CDR3 sequence: CASSSALAEYSTDTQYF. CDR3 sequence (DNA): TGTGCCAGCAGTTCTGCCCTAGCGGAATACAGCACAGATACGCAGTATTTT.

This rearrangement joins TRBV9 to TRBJ1-3; D might be TRBD1 (5 bases). The CDR3 length is 14 residues. Trimming cost V 3 bases and J 1 base, with 8 bases left between them. Germline CDR1 and CDR2: SGDLS and YYNGEE. This chain's CDR3 is CASSEQVSGNTIYF. CDR3 DNA sequence: TGTGCCAGCAGCGAACAGGTTTCTGGAAACACCATATATTTT.